The clone carrying this T cell receptor beta chain was counted a few times. Antigen: not known. Clinical symptoms, serum thyroxine and TRAb, thyroid ultrasound and orbital computed tomography together formed the diagnostic basis. This record comes from a study of T cells in Graves' hyperthyroidism and ophthalmopathy. Looking at the study overall: The initial diagnosis was the point when peripheral blood was collected, ahead of any treatment.

The CDR3 extends over 16 amino acids. V dropped 4 bases and J dropped 2 bases, with 15 bases sitting between them. Germline loops: CDR1 SQVTM, CDR2 ANQGSEA. The TCR beta CDR3 regions underwent amplification using RNA transcripts as the source. An initial round of RT-PCR targeting the TCR CDR3 relied on the HTBI primer set. One entry per CDR3 protein, called by TCRdb with MiXCR from the multiplex PCR reads. The sample lists approximately 710,000 distinct CDR3 sequences, roughly 17% occurring once. Study results and caveats: Ophthalmopathy, which appeared later, was predicted by the model a median about 6 months before onset. Most expanded thyroid clonotypes above 0.001 also appeared in blood.

This clonotype was obtained from a man aged 50 or older with Graves' hyperthyroidism. The J gene is TRBJ2-6, the V gene TRBV29-1, with D perhaps given as TRBD1 or TRBD2 (5 bases each). Sequences were obtained from blood. CDR3 DNA sequence: TGCAGCGTTGGAGAGATGAGGGGTGCTGGGGCCAACGTCCTGACTTTC. Encoded protein: CSVGEMRGAGANVLTF.